Following are 27 T cell receptor beta chains from one sample sequenced in a study of shared clonotypes between healthy human individuals. Data came from immunoSEQ multiplex PCR; TCRdb stores just in-frame clones and leaves some out. The sample includes around 1.4 million clones, 98% of them seen just once. Source material: naive CD4+ T cells sorted from blood. Noted subset: CD45RA+ positively selected. The receptors were gathered from a man younger than 45 in good health.

V and J are TRBV11-2 and TRBJ1-2; TRBD1 agrees at 9 bases. J was trimmed by 6 bases and V by 1 base; bases with no gene match: 12. CDR3 size: 17 residues. CDR1 is SGHAT and CDR2 is FQNNGV in the germline V gene. The CDR3 nucleotides are TGTGCCAGCAGCTTAGGCCCGTGGGGGGACAGGGAGAATGGCTACACCTTC. This sequence encodes CASSLGPWGDRENGYTF.

The chain carries TRBV5-8 and TRBJ2-5, with D possibly TRBD2 on 5 matching bases. V dropped 6 bases and J dropped 5 bases, with 26 bases sitting between them. CDR3 length equals 17 residues. Per germline, CDR1 SGHTS and CDR2 YDEGEE. The CDR3 DNA follows: TGTGCCAGCATATCCAGCGCCACGGGGAGCCTTAGGGAGACCCAGTACTTC. The encoded protein is CASISSATGSLRETQYF.

The chain uses TRBV19 and TRBJ1-2; D is ambiguous. The V gene lost 7 bases and the J gene lost 2 bases, with 8 bases spanning the gap. The CDR3 is 12 amino acids. CDR1 and CDR2 from the germline V gene are LNHDA and SQIVND (reference sequence). This CDR3 reads CASTGENYGYTF. The CDR3 bases are TGTGCCAGTACCGGTGAAAACTATGGCTACACCTTC.

The V call is TRBV15, the J call TRBJ2-5, with D possibly called TRBD1 or TRBD2 (7 bases each). The CDR3 contains 15 residues. Per the germline V gene, CDR1 is LNHNV and CDR2 is YYDKDF (reference sequence). Trimming shortened V by 3 bases and J by 5 bases, and 16 bases separated the two germline ends. CDR3 in DNA: TGTGCCACCAGCAGGGCGACAGGGCGGGAGGAGACCCAGTACTTC. It is translated as CATSRATGREETQYF.

The rearrangement joins TRBV9 to TRBJ2-7; D possibly matches TRBD1 or TRBD2 (5 bases each). The CDR3 length is 13 residues. Trimming removed 4 bases at V and 11 bases at J, with 19 bases between. Germline V gene sequence: CDR1 SGDLS, CDR2 YYNGEE. Written as DNA, the CDR3 is TGTGCCAGCAGCACGGGACCAGAGATGACGGAGTACTTC. This encodes CASSTGPEMTEYF.

On this clone: The sample contains more than one DNA sequence encoding this CDR3. This sequence joins TRBV6-6 and TRBJ2-1, with D perhaps TRBD1 (6 bases). Germline CDR1 and CDR2: MNHNY and SVGAGI (reference sequence). The CDR3 is 15 residues long. Trimming removed 4 bases from V and 0 bases from J, with 10 bases in between. CDR3 nucleotide sequence: TGTGCCAGCAGTTCCACAGGGAGCTCCTACAATGAGCAGTTCTTC. This codes for CASSSTGSSYNEQFF.

The chain links TRBV2 to TRBJ2-7; D is possibly TRBD1 or TRBD2 (5 bases each). The length of the CDR3 is 13 residues. V gave up 8 bases and J gave up 4 bases, with 15 bases separating them. Germline V gene lookup returns CDR1 SNHLY and CDR2 FYNNEI. The CDR3 reads CASGGRGYYEQYF. The DNA for the CDR3 is TGTGCCAGCGGAGGACGGGGCTATTACGAGCAGTACTTC.

Note on this clone: The sample carries other DNA sequences with the same CDR3. This sequence joins TRBV5-1 and TRBJ2-5; 7 bases agree with TRBD2. The germline V gene has CDR1 SGHRS and CDR2 YFSETQ. Trimming removed 1 base from V and 2 bases from J; junction bases left unmatched: 5. The CDR3 has 15 amino acids. CDR3 in DNA: TGCGCCAGCAGCTTGCGAGCGGGGTTACAAGAGACCCAGTACTTC. Its protein product is CASSLRAGLQETQYF.

V and J are TRBV5-6 and TRBJ2-2; D unresolved. V lost 4 bases to trimming and J lost 6 bases, with 19 bases between them. Germline values: CDR1 SGHDT, CDR2 YYEEEE. The CDR3 consists of 16 residues. The CDR3 loop reads CASSPDSGSPAGELFF. CDR3 DNA sequence: TGTGCCAGCAGCCCAGATTCCGGAAGTCCTGCCGGGGAGCTGTTTTTT.

This chain uses TRBV27 with TRBJ2-7, with D uncertain. V lost 5 bases, J lost 0 bases, and 8 bases lay in between. The CDR3 sequence is 13 residues long. The germline V gene encodes CDR1 MNHEY and CDR2 SMNVEV (reference sequence). The CDR3 coding sequence is TGTGCCAGCAGTCCCCTCTTCTCCTACGAGCAGTACTTC. Its translation is CASSPLFSYEQYF.

In regard to this clone: Germline and junction disagree at one end, which may indicate a read error. The chain uses TRBV11-2 and TRBJ1-2, with D perhaps matching TRBD1 (5 bases). CDR3 length: 13 amino acids. Germline values: CDR1 SGHAT, CDR2 FQNNGV. The CDR3 DNA reads as TGTGCCAGCAGCTTAGGGGATTCGGGGCGTGGCAAATTC. Translating it yields CASSLGDSGRGKF. Based on the CDR3 plus reference TRBV11-2 and TRBJ1-2, the full variable domain is EAGVAQSPRYKIIEKRQSVAFWCNPISGHATLYWYQQILGQGPKLLIQFQNNGVVDDSQLPKDRFSAERLKGVDSTLKIQPAKLEDSAVYLCASSLGDSGRGKFGSGTRLTVV.

This clone was counted once. V usage is TRBV5-4 and J usage is TRBJ1-3; D is ambiguous. V was trimmed by 4 bases and J by 0 bases, leaving 8 bases between them. CDR3 length: 14 residues. Germline assignment: CDR1 SGHNT and CDR2 YYREEE (reference sequence). Written as DNA, the CDR3 is TGTGCCAGCAGCCCAGGACCCTCTGGAAACACCATATATTTT. It yields the protein CASSPGPSGNTIYF.

This clone showed up just once. The J gene is TRBJ1-1, the V gene TRBV19; D is unresolved. This CDR3 contains 14 residues. Germline CDR1 and CDR2: LNHDA and SQIVND (reference sequence). V shed 8 bases and J shed 3 bases, with 16 bases lying between them. The CDR3: CASLSRSADTEAFF. The CDR3 DNA follows: TGTGCCAGTTTGAGTCGTTCTGCGGACACTGAAGCTTTCTTT.

V gene TRBV14 combines with J gene TRBJ2-5, with D uncertain. CDR1 is SGHDN and CDR2 is FVKESK in the germline V gene. V was trimmed by 0 bases and J by 1 base, leaving 15 bases between them. The CDR3 runs to 17 residues. The CDR3 spells CASSQEARSSFQETQYF. The CDR3 coding sequence is TGTGCCAGCAGCCAAGAAGCCCGGTCCTCCTTCCAAGAGACCCAGTACTTC.

The chain uses TRBV18 and TRBJ1-5, with no clear D. This CDR3 is built from 13 residues. Germline V CDR1 and CDR2: KGHSH, LQKENI. Trimming took off 1 base at V and 5 bases at J, with 6 bases between the two ends. CDR3 region: CASSPQTDQPQHF. As DNA, the CDR3 is TGTGCCAGCTCACCACAAACAGATCAGCCCCAGCATTTT.

This rearrangement joins TRBV19 to TRBJ2-1, with 12 nucleotides matching TRBD2. CDR3 length: 17 residues. Per germline, CDR1 LNHDA and CDR2 SQIVND (reference sequence). With 6 bases clipped from V and 2 bases from J, the junction kept 8 bases outside the gene matches. CDR3 nucleotides: TGTGCCAGTAGGGCCGGCCTAGCGGGAGGGCCCTACAATGAGCAGTTCTTC. The encoded protein is CASRAGLAGGPYNEQFF. The full variable domain, with the rest looked up from reference TRBV19 and TRBJ2-1, is DGGITQSPKYLFRKEGQNVTLSCEQNLNHDAMYWYRQDPGQGLRLIYYSQIVNDFQKGDIAEGYSVSREKKESFPLTVTSAQKNPTAFYLCASRAGLAGGPYNEQFFGPGTRLTVL.

J is TRBJ2-3 and V is TRBV7-9; maybe TRBD2 (5 bases). This CDR3 contains 15 residues. V lost 2 bases and J 0 bases, leaving 9 bases between the germline ends. CDR1 and CDR2 from the germline V gene are SEHNR and FQNEAQ (reference sequence). The CDR3 loop reads CASSLSTGSTDTQYF. In DNA, the CDR3 is TGTGCCAGCAGCTTATCTACGGGGAGCACAGATACGCAGTATTTT.

For this clone: This sample also contains other DNA sequences that code for the same CDR3. The chain links TRBV5-1 to TRBJ2-7; D not resolved. V was pared by 2 bases and J by 0 bases, with 9 bases between. The CDR3 has 14 residues. CDR1 and CDR2 from the germline V gene are SGHRS and YFSETQ. The CDR3 coding sequence is TGCGCCAGCAGCTTAGGACGGAACTCCTACGAGCAGTACTTC. It specifies CASSLGRNSYEQYF.

The table lists this clone with a count of one. Distinct nucleotide sequences in the sample also encode this CDR3. This chain links TRBV27 with TRBJ2-3; D possibly uses TRBD1 or TRBD2 (5 bases each). From germline, CDR1 is MNHEY and CDR2 SMNVEV (reference sequence). The CDR3 sequence is 14 residues long. Trimming pared 3 bases from V and 1 base from J, leaving 8 bases between. CDR3 protein: CASSFGGRTDTQYF. CDR3 sequence (DNA): TGTGCCAGCAGTTTTGGGGGACGCACAGATACGCAGTATTTT.

The chain has TRBV7-9 and TRBJ2-5; a weak D match, TRBD1 (6 bases). The CDR3 length is 15 residues. The ends were cut back, 3 bases at V and 4 bases at J, with 15 bases in the middle. The germline V gene has CDR1 SEHNR and CDR2 FQNEAQ (reference sequence). CDR3 sequence reads: CASSFAAGVGETQYF. For the CDR3, the DNA is TGTGCCAGCAGCTTCGCAGCAGGGGTCGGAGAGACCCAGTACTTC.

This sequence joins TRBV15 and TRBJ1-3, with D unclear. The CDR3 is 16 amino acids. The germline V gene has CDR1 LNHNV and CDR2 YYDKDF (reference sequence). With 1 base removed from V and 0 bases from J, the gap between germline ends came to 10 bases. This CDR3 is CATSRALDSSGNTIYF. Here the CDR3 DNA reads TGTGCCACCAGCAGAGCGCTAGACTCCTCTGGAAACACCATATATTTT. Based on the CDR3 plus reference TRBV15 and TRBJ1-3, the full variable domain is DAMVIQNPRYQVTQFGKPVTLSCSQTLNHNVMYWYQQKSSQAPKLLFHYYDKDFNNEADTPDNFQSRRPNTSFCFLDIRSPGLGDTAMYLCATSRALDSSGNTIYFGEGSWLTVV.

This clone is a singleton in its sample. J is TRBJ1-5 and V is TRBV7-2; D ambiguous. Germline-derived CDR1 and CDR2 are SGHTA and FQGNSA. V lost 5 bases and J 7 bases, leaving 18 bases between the germline ends. CDR3 length equals 15 residues. Written as DNA, the CDR3 is TGTGCCAGCAGCACGCCGGGCCCCCGGACGCAGCCCCAGCATTTT. Amino acid sequence: CASSTPGPRTQPQHF.

The J gene is TRBJ1-2, the V gene TRBV15; D is ambiguous. CDR1 and CDR2 from the germline V gene are LNHNV and YYDKDF (reference sequence). CDR3 length equals 13 residues. V shed 0 bases and J shed 8 bases, with 10 bases lying between them. CDR3 residues: CATSRDLLEGYTF. The CDR3 nucleotides are TGTGCCACCAGCAGAGATCTTTTGGAGGGCTACACCTTC.

Remarks on this clone: In the same sample, other DNA sequences code for this CDR3. V usage is TRBV6-1 and J usage is TRBJ2-1, with 8 nucleotides matching TRBD2. The junction had 2 bases not matched to a gene; V was cut back by 4 bases and J by 3 bases. CDR1 is MNHNS, CDR2 SASEGT, per germline. The CDR3 is 14 amino acids. The CDR3 protein is CASSVSGSYNEQFF. Here the CDR3 DNA reads TGTGCCAGCAGTGTCAGCGGGAGCTACAATGAGCAGTTCTTC.

The CDR3 protein is CASSEVPASTDTQYF. CDR3 bases: TGTGCCAGCAGCGAAGTGCCAGCTAGCACAGATACGCAGTATTTT. The chain couples TRBV7-9 to TRBJ2-3; D unclear. Looked up from germline, CDR1 is SEHNR and CDR2 is FQNEAQ (reference sequence). This CDR3 contains 15 residues. Trimming cost V 5 bases and J 0 bases, with 12 bases left between them.

The chain's CDR3 is CASILAPGELFF. The CDR3 DNA reads as TGTGCCAGCATACTAGCTCCCGGGGAGCTGTTTTTT. The V and J genes are TRBV2 and TRBJ2-2; D is possibly TRBD2 (6 bases). Germline V CDR1 and CDR2: SNHLY, FYNNEI. The CDR3 consists of 12 residues. Trimming pared 7 bases from V and 6 bases from J, leaving 9 bases between.

The V call is TRBV10-3, the J call TRBJ2-2, with TRBD2 as a possible D gene (6 bases). The CDR3 runs 15 residues. Germline CDR1 is ENHRY and CDR2 is SYGVKD. V was clipped by 4 bases and J by 1 base, with 10 bases between them. CDR3 amino acids: CAISGRGLNTGELFF. CDR3 nucleotides: TGTGCCATCAGTGGGCGGGGATTGAACACCGGGGAGCTGTTTTTT.